This TCR beta chain was sequenced during a study of CD8 T cells in Susac syndrome. V gave up 3 bases and J gave up 2 bases; unmatched junction bases: 6. Germline V lookup: CDR1 SGHVS, CDR2 FNYEAQ. The CDR3 runs 16 residues. Reverse transcription of about 0.45 to 1 ug RNA was performed with random hexamers. Amplification of TCR beta CDR3 was carried out by immunoSEQ multiplex PCR, which covered 54 Vbeta and 13 Jbeta segments. TCRdb redid the calling of the immunoSEQ multiplex PCR reads with MiXCR, one entry per CDR3 protein. The sample includes approximately 150,000 distinct CDR3 sequences, around 90% seen only once; the top ten take about 0.073%.

Sequencing used CD4+ T cells from PBMCs. The TCR sequence derives from a human donor in good health. This rearrangement joins TRBV7-6 to TRBJ2-2; TRBD1 agrees at 7 bases. CDR3 in DNA: TGTGCCAGCAGCTTGCGGCAGGGGGTAAACACCGGGGAGCTGTTTTTT. It translates to CASSLRQGVNTGELFF.